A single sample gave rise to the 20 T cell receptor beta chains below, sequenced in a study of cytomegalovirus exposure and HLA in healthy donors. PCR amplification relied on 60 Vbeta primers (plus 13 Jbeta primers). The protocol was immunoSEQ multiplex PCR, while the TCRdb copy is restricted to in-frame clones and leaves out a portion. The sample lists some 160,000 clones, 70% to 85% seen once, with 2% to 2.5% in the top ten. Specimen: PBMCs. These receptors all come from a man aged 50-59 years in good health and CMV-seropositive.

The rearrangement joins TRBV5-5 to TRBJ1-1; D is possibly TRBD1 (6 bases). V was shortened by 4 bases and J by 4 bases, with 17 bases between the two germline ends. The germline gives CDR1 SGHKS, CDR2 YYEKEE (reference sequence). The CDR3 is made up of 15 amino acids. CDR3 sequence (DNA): TGTGCCAGCAGCCCGACCCTACCGACAGGCACTGAAGCTTTCTTT. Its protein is CASSPTLPTGTEAFF. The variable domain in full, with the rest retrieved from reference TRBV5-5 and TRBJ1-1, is DAGVTQSPTHLIKTRGQQVTLRCSPISGHKSVSWYQQVLGQGPQFIFQYYEKEERGRGNFPDRFSARQFPNYSSELNVNALLLGDSALYLCASSPTLPTGTEAFFGQGTRLTVV.

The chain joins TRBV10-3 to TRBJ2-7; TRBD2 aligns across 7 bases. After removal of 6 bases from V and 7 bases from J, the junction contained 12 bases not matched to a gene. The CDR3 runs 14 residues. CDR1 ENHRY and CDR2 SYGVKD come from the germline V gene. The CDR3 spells CAIRRGERLGEQYF. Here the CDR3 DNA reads TGTGCCATCAGACGGGGGGAGCGTTTGGGGGAGCAGTACTTC.

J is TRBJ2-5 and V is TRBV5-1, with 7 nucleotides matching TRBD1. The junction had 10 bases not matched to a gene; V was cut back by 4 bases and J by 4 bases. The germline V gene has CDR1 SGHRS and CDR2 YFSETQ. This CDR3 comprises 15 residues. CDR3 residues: CASSVGAAGGETQYF. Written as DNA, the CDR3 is TGCGCCAGCAGCGTGGGGGCGGCAGGGGGAGAGACCCAGTACTTC.

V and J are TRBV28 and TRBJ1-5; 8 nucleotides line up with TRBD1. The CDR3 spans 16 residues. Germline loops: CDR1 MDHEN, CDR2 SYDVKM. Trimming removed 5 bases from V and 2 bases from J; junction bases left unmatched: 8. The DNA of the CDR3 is TGTGCCAGCAGTACCGGACAGGGTGGGGGCAATCAGCCCCAGCATTTT. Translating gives CASSTGQGGGNQPQHF.

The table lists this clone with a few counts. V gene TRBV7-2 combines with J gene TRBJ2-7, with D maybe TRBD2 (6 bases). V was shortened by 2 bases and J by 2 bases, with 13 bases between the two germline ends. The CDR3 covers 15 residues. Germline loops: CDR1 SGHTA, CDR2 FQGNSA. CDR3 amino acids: CASSLFGGTAYEQYF. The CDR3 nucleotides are TGTGCCAGCAGCTTATTCGGGGGTACTGCCTACGAGCAGTACTTC. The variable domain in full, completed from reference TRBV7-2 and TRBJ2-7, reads GAGVSQSPSNKVTEKGKDVELRCDPISGHTALYWYRQSLGQGLEFLIYFQGNSAPDKSGLPSDRFSAERTGGSVSTLTIQRTQQEDSAVYLCASSLFGGTAYEQYFGPGTRLTVT.

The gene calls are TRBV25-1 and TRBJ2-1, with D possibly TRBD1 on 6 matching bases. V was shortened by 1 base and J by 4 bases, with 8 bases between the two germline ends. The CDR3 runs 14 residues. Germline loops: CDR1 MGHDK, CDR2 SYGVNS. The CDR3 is CASSESDRYNEQFF. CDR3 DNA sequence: TGTGCCAGCAGTGAATCGGACAGATACAATGAGCAGTTCTTC.

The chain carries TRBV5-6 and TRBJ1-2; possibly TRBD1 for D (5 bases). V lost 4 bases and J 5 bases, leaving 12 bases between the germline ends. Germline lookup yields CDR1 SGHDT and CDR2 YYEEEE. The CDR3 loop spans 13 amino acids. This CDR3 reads CASSAGGIYGYTF. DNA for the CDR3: TGTGCCAGCAGCGCCGGGGGGATATATGGCTACACCTTC. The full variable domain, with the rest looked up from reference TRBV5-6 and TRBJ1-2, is DAGVTQSPTHLIKTRGQQVTLRCSPKSGHDTVSWYQQALGQGPQFIFQYYEEEERQRGNFPDRFSGHQFPNYSSELNVNALLLGDSALYLCASSAGGIYGYTFGSGTRLTVV.

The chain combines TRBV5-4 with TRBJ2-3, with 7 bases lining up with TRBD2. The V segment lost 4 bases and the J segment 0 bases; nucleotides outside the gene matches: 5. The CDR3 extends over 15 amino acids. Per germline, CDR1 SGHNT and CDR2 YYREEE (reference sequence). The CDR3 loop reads CASSRGGSSTDTQYF. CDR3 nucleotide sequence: TGTGCCAGCAGCAGGGGAGGGTCTAGCACAGATACGCAGTATTTT.

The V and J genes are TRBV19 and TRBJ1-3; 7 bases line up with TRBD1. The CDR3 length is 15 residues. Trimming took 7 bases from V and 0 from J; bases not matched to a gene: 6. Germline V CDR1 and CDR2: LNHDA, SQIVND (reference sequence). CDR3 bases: TGTGCCAGTAAAACACAGGGGAACTCTGGAAACACCATATATTTT. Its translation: CASKTQGNSGNTIYF. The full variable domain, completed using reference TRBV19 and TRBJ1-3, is DGGITQSPKYLFRKEGQNVTLSCEQNLNHDAMYWYRQDPGQGLRLIYYSQIVNDFQKGDIAEGYSVSREKKESFPLTVTSAQKNPTAFYLCASKTQGNSGNTIYFGEGSWLTVV.

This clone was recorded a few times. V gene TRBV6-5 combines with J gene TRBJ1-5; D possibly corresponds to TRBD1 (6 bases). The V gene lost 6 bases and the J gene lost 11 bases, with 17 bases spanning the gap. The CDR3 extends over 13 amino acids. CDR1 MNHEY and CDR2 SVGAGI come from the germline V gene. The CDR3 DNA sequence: TGTGCCAGCAGCCTCGGTGGGACATCAGCCCAGCATTTT. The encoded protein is CASSLGGTSAQHF.

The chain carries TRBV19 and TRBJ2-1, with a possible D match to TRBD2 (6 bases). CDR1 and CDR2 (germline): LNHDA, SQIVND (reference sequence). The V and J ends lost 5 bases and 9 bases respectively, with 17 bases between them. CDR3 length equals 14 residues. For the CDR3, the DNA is TGTGCCAGTAGTGGGTACGCGGGGTTTGTTGAGCAGTTCTTC. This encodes CASSGYAGFVEQFF.

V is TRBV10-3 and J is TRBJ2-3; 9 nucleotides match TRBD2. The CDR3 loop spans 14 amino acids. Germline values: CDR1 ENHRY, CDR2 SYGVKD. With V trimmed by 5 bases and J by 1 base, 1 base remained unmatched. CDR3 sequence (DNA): TGTGCCATCAGTTGGACTAGCGGCACAGATACGCAGTATTTT. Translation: CAISWTSGTDTQYF.

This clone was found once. CDR3 DNA: TGTGCCAGCAGCTTTACAGGGGGCGCATCGACTGAAGCTTTCTTT. It yields the protein CASSFTGGASTEAFF. The chain has TRBV7-2 and TRBJ1-1, with 9 bases aligning to TRBD1. The V and J ends lost 3 bases and 5 bases, in that order; junction bases with no gene match: 7. The CDR3 contains 15 residues. CDR1 is SGHTA and CDR2 is FQGNSA in the germline V gene.

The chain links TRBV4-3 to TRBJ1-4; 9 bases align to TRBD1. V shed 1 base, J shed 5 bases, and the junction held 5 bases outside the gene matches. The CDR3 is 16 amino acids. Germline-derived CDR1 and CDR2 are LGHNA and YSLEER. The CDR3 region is CASSQGTGGANEKLFF. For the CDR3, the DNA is TGCGCCAGCAGCCAAGGAACAGGGGGCGCGAATGAAAAACTGTTTTTT.

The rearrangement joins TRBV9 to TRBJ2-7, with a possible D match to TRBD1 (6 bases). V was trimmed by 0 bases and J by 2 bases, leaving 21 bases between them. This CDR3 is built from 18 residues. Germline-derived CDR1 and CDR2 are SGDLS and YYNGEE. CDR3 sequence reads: CASSVGALLGATAYEQYF. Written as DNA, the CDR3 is TGTGCCAGCAGCGTAGGTGCCCTCCTGGGGGCTACCGCCTACGAGCAGTACTTC.

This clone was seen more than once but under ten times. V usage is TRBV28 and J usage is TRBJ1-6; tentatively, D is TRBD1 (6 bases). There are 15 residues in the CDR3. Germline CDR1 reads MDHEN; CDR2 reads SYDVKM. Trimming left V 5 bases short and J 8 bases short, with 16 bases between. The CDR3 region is CASSEQGRGDSPLHF. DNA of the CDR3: TGTGCCAGCAGTGAACAGGGACGAGGAGATTCACCCCTCCACTTT.

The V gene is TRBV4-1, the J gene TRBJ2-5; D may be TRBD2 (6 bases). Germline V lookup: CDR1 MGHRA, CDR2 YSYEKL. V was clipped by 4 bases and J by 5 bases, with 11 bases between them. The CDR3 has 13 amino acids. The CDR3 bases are TGCGCCAGCAGCCGGAGTGGGACTGAGACCCAGTACTTC. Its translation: CASSRSGTETQYF.

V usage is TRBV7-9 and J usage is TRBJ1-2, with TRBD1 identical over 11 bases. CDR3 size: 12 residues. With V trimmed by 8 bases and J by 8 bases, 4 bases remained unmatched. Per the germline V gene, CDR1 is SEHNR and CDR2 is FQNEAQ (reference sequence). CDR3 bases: TGTGCCAGCGGACAGGGGGCGCGGGGCTACACCTTC. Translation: CASGQGARGYTF.

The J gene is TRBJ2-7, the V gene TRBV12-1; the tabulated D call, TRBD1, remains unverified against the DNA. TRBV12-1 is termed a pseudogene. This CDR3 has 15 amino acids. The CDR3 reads CASSFLRDRGDEQYF. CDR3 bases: TGTGCCAGCAGCTTTCTACGGGACAGGGGGGACGAGCAGTACTTC.

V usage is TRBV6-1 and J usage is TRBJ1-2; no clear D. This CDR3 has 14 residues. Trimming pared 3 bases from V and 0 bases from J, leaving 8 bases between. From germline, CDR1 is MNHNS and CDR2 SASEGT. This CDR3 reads CASSETPTNYGYTF. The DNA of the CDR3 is TGTGCCAGCAGTGAGACACCAACTAACTATGGCTACACCTTC.